The rows below give T cell receptor beta chains drawn from one sample of a study of CD8+ T cells in alopecia areata. Using immunoSEQ multiplex PCR, the repertoire was profiled, and TCRdb retains in-frame clones only, with some absent. Here the sample spans around 130,000 clones, around 50% being singletons. Sequencing was performed on CD4+ T cells sorted from blood, taken at week 0. The receptors were gathered from a human donor with alopecia areata. CDR3s include the opening cysteine and the closing phenylalanine or tryptophan. Each record gives: CDR3 protein, V gene, clone size, J gene. Only part of the rows carry a size: once, few, many, or a class if the clone is expanded.

cdr3_aa: CASSRVIYEQYF
v_call: TRBV2
clone_size: NA
j_call: TRBJ2-7

cdr3_aa: CASKGPHYNEQFF
v_call: TRBV5-6
clone_size: NA
j_call: TRBJ2-1

cdr3_aa: CASSGGAERETQYF
v_call: TRBV9
clone_size: NA
j_call: TRBJ2-5

cdr3_aa: CASSLGLAGTQETQYF
v_call: TRBV14
clone_size: NA
j_call: TRBJ2-5

cdr3_aa: CASSLGENSPLHF
v_call: TRBV7-6
clone_size: NA
j_call: TRBJ1-6

cdr3_aa: CASSPRVGEQYF
v_call: TRBV27
clone_size: NA
j_call: TRBJ2-7

cdr3_aa: CATGGQNEAFF
v_call: TRBV2
clone_size: NA
j_call: TRBJ1-1

cdr3_aa: CASSVGQGAGSYEQYF
v_call: TRBV9
clone_size: NA
j_call: TRBJ2-7

cdr3_aa: CAISGGAGNTGELFF
v_call: TRBV10-3
clone_size: few
j_call: TRBJ2-2

cdr3_aa: CSVADRATGELFF
v_call: TRBV29-1
clone_size: NA
j_call: TRBJ2-2

cdr3_aa: CASRKDRGYEQYF
v_call: TRBV5-1
clone_size: NA
j_call: TRBJ2-7

cdr3_aa: CASSSSQAYAVDLRETQYF
v_call: TRBV19
clone_size: NA
j_call: TRBJ2-5

cdr3_aa: CASSLGHPTGELFF
v_call: TRBV5-1
clone_size: NA
j_call: TRBJ2-2

cdr3_aa: CASSLTGTGGIYGYTF
v_call: TRBV7-2
clone_size: NA
j_call: TRBJ1-2

cdr3_aa: CASSSGGGMNTEAFF
v_call: TRBV7-3
clone_size: NA
j_call: TRBJ1-1

cdr3_aa: CASSLLAGGSHEQFF
v_call: TRBV5-4
clone_size: NA
j_call: TRBJ2-1

cdr3_aa: CASSWKGSYGYTF
v_call: TRBV5-1
clone_size: NA
j_call: TRBJ1-2